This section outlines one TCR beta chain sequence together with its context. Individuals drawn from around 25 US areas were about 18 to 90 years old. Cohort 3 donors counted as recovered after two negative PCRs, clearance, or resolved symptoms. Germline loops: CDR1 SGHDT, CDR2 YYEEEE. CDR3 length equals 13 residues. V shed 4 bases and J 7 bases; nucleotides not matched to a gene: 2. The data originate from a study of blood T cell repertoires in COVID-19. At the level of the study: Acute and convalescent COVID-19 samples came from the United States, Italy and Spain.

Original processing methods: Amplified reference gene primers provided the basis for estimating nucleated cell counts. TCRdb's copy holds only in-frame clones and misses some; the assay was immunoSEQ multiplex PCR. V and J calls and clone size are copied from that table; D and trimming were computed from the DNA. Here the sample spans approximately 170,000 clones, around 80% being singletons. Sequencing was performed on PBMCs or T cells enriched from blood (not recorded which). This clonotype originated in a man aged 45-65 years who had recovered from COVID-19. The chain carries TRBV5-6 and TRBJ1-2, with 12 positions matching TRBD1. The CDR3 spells CASSGTGGSGYTF. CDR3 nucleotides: TGTGCCAGCAGCGGGACAGGGGGCAGTGGCTACACCTTC.